The 6 T cell receptor beta chains listed next were all sequenced from one sample in a study of metastatic and nonmetastatic thyroid tumors. TCRdb re-called the PCR reads with MiXCR. Of some 4,200 clones in the sample, 20% to 25% are singletons; the top ten hold about 8.2%. Before thyroid surgery, none of the patients had received any treatment. Material for sequencing was tumor tissue. These receptors came from a female donor with papillary thyroid cancer or a benign thyroid nodule (not recorded which). Some clones in this sample may be carry-over from other donors' samples.

This clone appeared a few times. Sequence at one end of the junction differs from germline and may be a read error. V gene TRBV6-1 combines with J gene TRBJ2-7; perhaps TRBD2 as D (5 bases). The CDR3 is 13 residues long. The germline CDR1 and CDR2 sequences are MNHNS and SASEGT. CDR3 nucleotides: TGTACCAGCAGTGAGGAGGACTCCTACGAGCAGTACTTC. Encoded protein: CTSSEEDSYEQYF.

By share, this clone counts as medium-sized. The sample carries other DNA sequences with the same CDR3. The chain couples TRBV12-3 or TRBV12-4 to TRBJ2-3; tentatively, D is TRBD1 or TRBD2 (5 bases each). There are 16 residues in the CDR3. Trimming left V 7 bases short and J 1 base short, with 18 bases between. The CDR3 DNA follows: TGTGCCAGCACTTGGGGGAGCCTCGGGGGCACAGATACGCAGTATTTT. Encoded protein: CASTWGSLGGTDTQYF.

Only a few counts were recorded for this clone. The gene calls are TRBV7-8 and TRBJ1-2; TRBD1 aligns across 7 bases. Germline CDR1 is SGHVS and CDR2 is FQNEAQ. CDR3 length equals 16 residues. The V gene end was trimmed by 1 base and the J gene end by 4 bases; junction bases not matched to a gene: 9. The CDR3 reads CASSLEESGTVYGYTF. The CDR3, as DNA: TGTGCCAGCAGCTTAGAAGAATCCGGGACAGTCTATGGCTACACCTTC.

The V and J genes are TRBV30 and TRBJ1-6; a weak D match, TRBD1 (5 bases). Looked up from germline, CDR1 is GTSNPN and CDR2 is SVGIG (reference sequence). This CDR3 comprises 14 residues. V was trimmed by 0 bases and J by 8 bases, leaving 11 bases between them. CDR3 DNA sequence: TGTGCCTGGAGTGTAACGGACACCGATTCACCCCTCCACTTT. Encoded protein: CAWSVTDTDSPLHF.

This clone was observed a few times. The V call is TRBV10-3, the J call TRBJ1-2; 8 bases align to TRBD1. The CDR3 runs 12 residues. V shed 4 bases, J shed 6 bases, and the junction held 1 base outside the gene matches. The germline gives CDR1 ENHRY, CDR2 SYGVKD. The CDR3 reads CAISVQGDGYTF. The CDR3 bases are TGTGCCATCAGTGTACAGGGGGATGGCTACACCTTC.

The rearrangement links TRBV12-3 or TRBV12-4 to TRBJ2-7, with 12 bases lining up with TRBD2. The CDR3 extends over 16 amino acids. With 5 bases clipped from V and 1 base from J, the junction kept 6 bases outside the gene matches. The CDR3 loop reads CASSQRLAGESYEQYF. The CDR3 bases are TGTGCCAGCAGTCAAAGACTAGCGGGAGAGTCCTACGAGCAGTACTTC.